This T cell receptor beta chain was sequenced during a study of cytotoxic CD8 clonotypes in ibrutinib-treated CLL. This clone has a handful of counts. Its antigen is currently unknown. The CDR3 is 13 residues long. Deletions cut 0 bases from V and 7 bases from J, with 9 bases between. Germline V gives CDR1 SEHNR, CDR2 FQNEAQ (reference sequence). With cryopreserved PBMCs as the source, around 1.9 micrograms of genomic DNA went to TCR beta libraries. Regarding the study as a whole: Patients showed higher baseline clonality than age-matched healthy donors, and it tracked circulating CD8+ T-cell counts.

The protocol was immunoSEQ multiplex PCR, while the TCRdb copy is restricted to in-frame clones and leaves out a portion. The sample shows 150,000 or so clones, 81% of them seen only once. The chain uses TRBV7-9 and TRBJ1-1; a possible D gene is TRBD1 (6 bases). The input for sequencing was PBMCs, taken after 12 months of ibrutinib treatment. The receptor's source is a human donor with chronic lymphocytic leukemia. The CDR3 bases are TGTGCCAGCAGCTTAGCGGCAGGGGATGAAGCTTTCTTT. Translated, it gives CASSLAAGDEAFF.